The entry below describes one T cell receptor beta chain. The antigen it binds to is not known. Compared with germline, one end of the junction differs, possibly owing to a read error. This sample is part of a study of T cells after yellow fever vaccination (dated by TCRdb to the late 2010s). About the study as a whole: The SMART-Seq v4 Ultra Low Input RNA kit was used to prepare libraries from fractions with low cell numbers. To track T-cell clones before and after primary and booster YFV17D yellow fever vaccination, bulk TCR alpha and beta repertoires were sequenced longitudinally. Two healthy male donors, one aged 18 to 30 and one aged 30 to 40 years, made up the cohort. Blood was drawn at multiple timepoints before and after primary and secondary immunization, with bulk PBMC replicates and cell subsets isolated.

Sequencing took place on an Illumina NovaSeq 6000. Synthesis of TCR cDNA relied on 5'RACE template switching, a step that introduced a universal primer site along with unique molecular identifiers. cDNA synthesis was primed from both the TCR alpha and TCR beta constant segments. Two PCR steps were used to amplify libraries, with sample barcodes and sequencing adapters being added in the second step. Libraries were sequenced on Illumina HiSeq 2500 (2x100 bp) or NovaSeq (2x150 bp). The paper's processing steps were these. MIGEC handled demultiplexing of reads and collapsing into UMI consensus sequences, while MiXCR performed V(D)J alignment. Vaccine-responding clonotypes were identified with edgeR using replicate PBMC samples, with FDR below 0.01 and a log2 fold change above 5 up to day 15 being required. CD4 or CD8 identity was assigned to each bulk clonotype according to whether the clonotype was present at higher abundance in the sequenced CD4 repertoire or the sequenced CD8 repertoire. TCRdb reprocessing: public reads trimmed at Q25 with fastp, clones called with MiXCR, in-frame beta chains kept. Rows with a matching CDR3 protein are joined into one entry that keeps the most common DNA and genes. TCRdb's processing, not the authors', yielded these V and J calls. This sample gives some 390,000 distinct CDR3 sequences in total; around 19% of them show up just once. Clones ranked in the top ten supply roughly a sixth of the sample.

Overall results and qualifications from the work: Computational filtering was needed because FACS-sorted repertoires could contain abundant contaminating clonotypes from the bulk population. A small share of clonotypes occurred in both CD4 and CD8 compartments, likely arising from convergent recombination. The study included only two donors, which limits how far the findings can be generalized. The secondary T-cell response was weaker than the primary response but faster, peaking on day 5 instead of day 15. Most clones expanded after primary vaccination (approximately 97% of CD4 and roughly 90% of CD8) were re-detected after the booster, suggesting that broad memory maintenance occurred.

The CDR3 has 16 amino acids, counting the end cysteine and phenylalanine. The CDR3 DNA has 48 bases and is translated from base 1. For CDR1 and CDR2, the germline V gene lists LGHNA and YSLEER. In light of the paper, this sample's treatment or condition label describes: live attenuated yellow fever vaccine strain. Two biological replicates of bulk PBMCs were collected at each blood-draw timepoint. PBMCs were isolated from peripheral blood using a standard Ficoll-Paque protocol. RNA was extracted with TriZol from bulk PBMCs, CD4 and CD8 fractions, and dextramer-positive and dextramer-negative fractions.

Rearrangement joined TRBV4-3 to TRBJ2-4; confidence is insufficient to name the D gene. Sample: PBMCs, taken before the yellow fever booster vaccination. The receptor comes from a man younger than 35 who received the YFV17D yellow fever vaccine. Here the CDR3 is given as CASSQARSQAKHIQYF. The nucleotide sequence reads as follows: TGCGCCAGCAGCCAAGCCCGGTCGCAAGCCAAACACATTCAGTACTTC.